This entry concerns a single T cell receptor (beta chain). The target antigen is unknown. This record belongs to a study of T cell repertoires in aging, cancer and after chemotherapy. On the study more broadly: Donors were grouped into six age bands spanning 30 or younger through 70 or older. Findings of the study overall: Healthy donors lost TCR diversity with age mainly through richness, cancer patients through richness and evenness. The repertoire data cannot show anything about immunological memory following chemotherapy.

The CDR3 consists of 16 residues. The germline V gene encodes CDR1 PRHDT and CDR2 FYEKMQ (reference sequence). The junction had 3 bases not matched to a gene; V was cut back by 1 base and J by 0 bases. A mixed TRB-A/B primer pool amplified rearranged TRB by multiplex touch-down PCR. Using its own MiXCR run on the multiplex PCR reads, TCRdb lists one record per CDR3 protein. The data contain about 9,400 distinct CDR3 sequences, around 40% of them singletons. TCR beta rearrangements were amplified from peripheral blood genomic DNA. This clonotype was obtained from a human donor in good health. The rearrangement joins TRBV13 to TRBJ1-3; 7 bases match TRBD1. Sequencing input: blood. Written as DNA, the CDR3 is TGTGCCAGCAGCTTAGAGGGGGCCCTCTCTGGAAACACCATATATTTT. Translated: CASSLEGALSGNTIYF.